The 24 T cell receptor beta chains listed next were all sequenced from one sample in a study of a mutant IDH1 vaccine in newly diagnosed glioma. Profiling relied on immunoSEQ multiplex PCR, and the TCRdb table lists in-frame clones only, not all of them. The sample comprises roughly 34,000 clones, more than 70% of which are singletons, and about 9.4% rests with the top ten. Time point defined: baseline, week 1 (first vaccination visit). Documented treatment: pre-vaccination baseline after standard-of-care therapy. The specimen was peripheral blood mononuclear cells (PBMCs), collected from a glioma patient treated with radiotherapy, temozolomide or both. The receptors shown here come from a man between 50 and 59 years old with glioma. Some clones in this sample may be carry-over from other donors' samples.

The rearrangement joins TRBV9 to TRBJ2-3, with D tentatively TRBD1 (6 bases). V was cut by 2 bases and J by 5 bases, with 18 bases left in between. This CDR3 comprises 16 residues. Germline V lookup: CDR1 SGDLS, CDR2 YYNGEE. DNA for the CDR3: TGTGCCAGCAGCGTCCCGACTAACAGGGACGGAGATACGCAGTATTTT. Its translation is CASSVPTNRDGDTQYF. Full variable domain (rest looked up from reference TRBV9 and TRBJ2-3): DSGVTQTPKHLITATGQRVTLRCSPRSGDLSVYWYQQSLDQGLQFLIQYYNGEERAKGNILERFSAQQFPDLHSELNLSSLELGDSALYFCASSVPTNRDGDTQYFGPGTRLTVL.

The rearrangement links TRBV5-6 to TRBJ2-1; possibly TRBD2 for D (6 bases). V lost 4 bases, J lost 6 bases, and 8 bases lay in between. This CDR3 region has 12 residues. CDR1 is SGHDT and CDR2 is YYEEEE in the germline V gene. CDR3 sequence reads: CASSRGFNEQFF. In DNA, the CDR3 is TGTGCCAGCAGCCGGGGGTTCAATGAGCAGTTCTTC. Using reference TRBV5-6 and TRBJ2-1 for the parts outside the CDR3, the full variable domain is DAGVTQSPTHLIKTRGQQVTLRCSPKSGHDTVSWYQQALGQGPQFIFQYYEEEERQRGNFPDRFSGHQFPNYSSELNVNALLLGDSALYLCASSRGFNEQFFGPGTRLTVL.

This clone was observed a few times. The chain joins TRBV29-1 to TRBJ1-1; D unresolved. Looked up from germline, CDR1 is SQVTM and CDR2 is ANQGSEA. Trimming removed 4 bases at V and 3 bases at J, with 9 bases between. The CDR3 loop spans 12 amino acids. The CDR3 here is CSVGADHTEAFF. Written as DNA, the CDR3 is TGCAGCGTTGGCGCAGATCACACTGAAGCTTTCTTT.

This chain uses TRBV9 with TRBJ2-7; the D is unclear. V was pared by 0 bases and J by 5 bases, with 9 bases between. The germline V gene encodes CDR1 SGDLS and CDR2 YYNGEE. The CDR3 spans 13 residues. CDR3 protein: CASSVGTSDEQYF. Written as DNA, the CDR3 is TGTGCCAGCAGCGTAGGCACGTCGGACGAGCAGTACTTC.

This clone appeared a few times. V and J are TRBV7-2 and TRBJ1-4; D uncertain. V shed 8 bases and J shed 1 base, with 11 bases lying between them. This CDR3 comprises 14 residues. From germline, CDR1 is SGHTA and CDR2 FQGNSA. Here the CDR3 DNA reads TGTGCCAGCGGGCTTTCCGGAACTAATGAAAAACTGTTTTTT. The encoded protein is CASGLSGTNEKLFF.

The rearrangement links TRBV7-2 to TRBJ1-2; D is undetermined. The V end lost 5 bases, the J end lost 8 bases, and 24 bases lay between the germline ends. The germline V gene encodes CDR1 SGHTA and CDR2 FQGNSA. CDR3 length: 16 amino acids. Here the CDR3 reads CASSPAGSNGIQGYTF. The DNA for the CDR3 is TGTGCCAGCAGCCCAGCGGGTTCTAATGGGATCCAGGGCTACACCTTC.

This sequence joins TRBV7-8 and TRBJ2-7; D might be TRBD2 (5 bases). The CDR3 covers 15 residues. The V gene's germline CDR1 is SGHVS and CDR2 FQNEAQ. V was clipped by 2 bases and J by 0 bases, with 11 bases between them. The CDR3 region has the DNA TGTGCCAGCAGCTTACGACTAACTAGCTCCTACGAGCAGTACTTC. Protein product: CASSLRLTSSYEQYF.

The rearrangement joins TRBV19 to TRBJ1-1; D gene uncertain. Germline CDR1 reads LNHDA; CDR2 reads SQIVND (reference sequence). Trimming took off 7 bases at V and 5 bases at J, with 14 bases between the two ends. CDR3 length: 13 amino acids. CDR3 residues: CASTSDPRTEAFF. The CDR3 region has the DNA TGTGCCAGTACCTCGGACCCCCGGACTGAAGCTTTCTTT.

This chain connects TRBV4-1 to TRBJ1-2; a weak D match, TRBD1 (5 bases). V was pared by 1 base and J by 4 bases, with 10 bases between. Germline-derived CDR1 and CDR2 are MGHRA and YSYEKL. CDR3 length: 14 residues. The CDR3 DNA reads TGCGCCAGCAGCCAAGGGATGGGGGTCTATGGCTACACCTTC. Protein product: CASSQGMGVYGYTF.

This clone came up once. Germline and junction disagree at one end, which may indicate a read error. This chain joins TRBV14 and TRBJ2-7; TRBD1 or TRBD2 may be the D gene (5 bases each). Germline lookup yields CDR1 SGHDN and CDR2 FVKESK. The CDR3 sequence is 15 residues long. In DNA, the CDR3 is TGTGCCAGCAGACAAGGTGGGGGTAACCTCTACGAGCAGTACTTC. Translation: CASRQGGGNLYEQYF.

The chain links TRBV5-4 to TRBJ2-2, with 8 nucleotides matching TRBD2. The CDR3 is 15 residues long. In germline, CDR1 is SGHNT, CDR2 YYREEE (reference sequence). V lost 8 bases to trimming and J lost 2 bases; unmatched junction nucleotides: 8. CDR3 DNA sequence: TGTGCCAGTAATCCCAGCGGGAGAAACACCGGGGAGCTGTTTTTT. It yields the protein CASNPSGRNTGELFF.

V is TRBV9 and J is TRBJ2-5; 8 bases agree with TRBD2. The V gene's germline CDR1 is SGDLS and CDR2 YYNGEE. The CDR3 is made up of 16 amino acids. V dropped 4 bases and J dropped 5; count of bases not matched to a gene: 13. The CDR3 region has the DNA TGTGCCAGCAGCTCGAGCGGGGGAGGGGCTGGGGAGACCCAGTACTTC. Its translation: CASSSSGGGAGETQYF. Variable domain in full (rest from reference TRBV9 and TRBJ2-5): DSGVTQTPKHLITATGQRVTLRCSPRSGDLSVYWYQQSLDQGLQFLIQYYNGEERAKGNILERFSAQQFPDLHSELNLSSLELGDSALYFCASSSSGGGAGETQYFGPGTRLLVL.

The chain recombines TRBV11-2 with TRBJ1-3; perhaps TRBD1 as D (5 bases). CDR1 is SGHAT, CDR2 FQNNGV, per germline. The CDR3 runs to 15 residues. Trimming stripped 4 bases from V and 4 bases from J, with 14 bases between. CDR3 sequence reads: CASSSRTPKGNTIYF. The CDR3 nucleotides read TGTGCCAGCAGCTCCAGGACACCCAAGGGAAACACCATATATTTT.

This clone was counted only a few times. CDR3 in amino acids: CASSEGAHTDTQYF. CDR3 coding DNA: TGTGCCAGCAGTGAAGGGGCACACACAGATACGCAGTATTTT. The genes are TRBV6-4 and TRBJ2-3; TRBD1 is a possible D gene (5 bases). CDR1 and CDR2 from the germline V gene are MRHNA and SNTAGT. This CDR3 has 14 residues. V shed 3 bases and J shed 2 bases, with 9 bases lying between them.

The rearrangement uses TRBV27 and TRBJ1-4, with a weak D call TRBD1 (5 bases). The germline V gene has CDR1 MNHEY and CDR2 SMNVEV (reference sequence). The ends were cut back, 6 bases at V and 7 bases at J, with 12 bases in the middle. The CDR3 length is 13 residues. The CDR3 DNA is TGTGCCAGCAGAGGGACCCCAGGTGAAAAACTGTTTTTT. It is translated as CASRGTPGEKLFF.

This sequence joins TRBV5-1 and TRBJ2-1; 9 nucleotides line up with TRBD1. The CDR3 is 15 residues long. V was pared by 5 bases and J by 6 bases, with 9 bases of the junction left unmatched. Germline V lookup: CDR1 SGHRS, CDR2 YFSETQ. CDR3 in amino acids: CASRKTTTGGNEQFF. CDR3 bases: TGCGCCAGCAGGAAAACTACGACAGGGGGCAATGAGCAGTTCTTC.

J is TRBJ2-1 and V is TRBV29-1; D assignment may be TRBD1 or TRBD2 (6 bases each). In germline, CDR1 is SQVTM, CDR2 ANQGSEA. The CDR3 has 13 residues. V was trimmed by 4 bases and J by 5 bases, leaving 12 bases between them. As DNA, the CDR3 is TGCAGCGTTGGGTCGGGGGCAGACAATGAGCAGTTCTTC. This translates into CSVGSGADNEQFF.

This clone appeared a few times. V is TRBV30 and J is TRBJ1-1; the D gene is possibly TRBD1 (6 bases). V lost 1 base and J 4 bases, leaving 10 bases between the germline ends. This CDR3 is 13 amino acids long. CDR1 GTSNPN and CDR2 SVGIG come from the germline V gene (reference sequence). For the CDR3, the DNA is TGTGCCTGGAGTGGGCAGGGGTCCACTGAAGCTTTCTTT. Its protein product is CAWSGQGSTEAFF.

This chain links TRBV29-1 with TRBJ1-1; 7 nucleotides align to TRBD1. The length of the CDR3 is 15 residues. Germline V CDR1 and CDR2: SQVTM, ANQGSEA. V dropped 0 bases and J dropped 2; count of bases not matched to a gene: 6. The CDR3 DNA reads TGCAGCGTTGAAGACGGACAGGCGCTTAACACTGAAGCTTTCTTT. The encoded protein is CSVEDGQALNTEAFF.

V is TRBV25-1 and J is TRBJ2-1, with TRBD1 as a possible D gene (6 bases). Germline-derived CDR1 and CDR2 are MGHDK and SYGVNS. The CDR3 loop spans 15 amino acids. The germline V and J ends were trimmed by 3 bases and 2 bases, with 11 bases remaining between them. CDR3 loop: CASSEGGGAYNEQFF. The CDR3 DNA reads TGTGCCAGCAGTGAGGGTGGGGGCGCCTACAATGAGCAGTTCTTC.

The chain is built from TRBV7-6 and TRBJ2-5, with D hard to call. The V end was cut by 4 bases, the J end by 5 bases, with 8 bases between. The CDR3 has 12 amino acids. Germline V gives CDR1 SGHVS, CDR2 FNYEAQ. CDR3 amino acids: CASSWGGETQYF. The CDR3 nucleotides read TGTGCCAGCAGCTGGGGTGGCGAGACCCAGTACTTC. Filled out from reference TRBV7-6 and TRBJ2-5, the complete variable domain reads GAGVSQSPRYKVTKRGQDVALRCDPISGHVSLYWYRQALGQGPEFLTYFNYEAQQDKSGLPNDRFSAERPEGSISTLTIQRTEQRDSAMYRCASSWGGETQYFGPGTRLLVL.

In its sample, this clone was seen once. The CDR3 coding sequence is TGTGCCAGCTCGAACAGGGGGACCCACGAGCAGTACTTC. Amino acids: CASSNRGTHEQYF. The rearrangement joins TRBV18 to TRBJ2-7; the match to TRBD1 covers 8 bases. J was trimmed by 5 bases and V by 6 bases; bases with no gene match: 6. CDR3 length: 13 residues. Germline V gives CDR1 KGHSH, CDR2 LQKENI.

The chain combines TRBV19 with TRBJ2-2, with D possibly matching TRBD1 (5 bases). V lost 6 bases and J lost 6, with 20 bases in between. Looked up from germline, CDR1 is LNHDA and CDR2 is SQIVND (reference sequence). This CDR3 is 16 amino acids long. The CDR3 bases are TGTGCCAGTAGACGACAGAGCCTCGGATTTTCCGGGGAGCTGTTTTTT. Amino acids: CASRRQSLGFSGELFF.

V gene TRBV2 combines with J gene TRBJ2-5; D possibly corresponds to TRBD1 (8 bases). Germline V gene data show CDR1 as SNHLY and CDR2 as FYNNEI. Trimming took 6 bases from V and 7 from J, leaving 18 bases between them. This CDR3 has 14 amino acids. The CDR3 loop reads CASRQTGEGGTQYF. The CDR3 DNA is TGTGCCAGCAGGCAGACAGGGGAGGGTGGGACCCAGTACTTC.